Listed below are T cell receptor beta chains from one sample, sequenced in a study of T cell responses to AZD1222 COVID-19 vaccine. The method was immunoSEQ multiplex PCR; TCRdb's version includes in-frame clones alone and lacks a portion of them. The table includes approximately 100,000 clones, approximately 86% detected once. Source: peripheral blood, taken on day 0 of MenACWY control vaccination. These TCRs come from an adult in good health. CDR3s include the opening cysteine and the closing phenylalanine or tryptophan. Each record gives: V gene, CDR3 protein.

TRBV20-1 CSVAGAYGYTF
TRBV5-1 CASIRDRAGDTQYF
TRBV30 CAWNNGGPVTEAFF
TRBV18 CASSPPGTGEETQYF
TRBV28 CASTQGLGNGYTF
TRBV13 CASSFLGSGNQETQYF
TRBV3-1/TRBV3-2 CASSRSSGRFGEDTQYF
TRBV19 CASSVGQGDSNTGELFF
TRBV5-6 CASSLRSEAFF
TRBV7-2 CASSTRQGGAKLFF
TRBV7-9 CASSPNSGGPNTEAFF
TRBV4-1 CASSQDIGTGNTIYF